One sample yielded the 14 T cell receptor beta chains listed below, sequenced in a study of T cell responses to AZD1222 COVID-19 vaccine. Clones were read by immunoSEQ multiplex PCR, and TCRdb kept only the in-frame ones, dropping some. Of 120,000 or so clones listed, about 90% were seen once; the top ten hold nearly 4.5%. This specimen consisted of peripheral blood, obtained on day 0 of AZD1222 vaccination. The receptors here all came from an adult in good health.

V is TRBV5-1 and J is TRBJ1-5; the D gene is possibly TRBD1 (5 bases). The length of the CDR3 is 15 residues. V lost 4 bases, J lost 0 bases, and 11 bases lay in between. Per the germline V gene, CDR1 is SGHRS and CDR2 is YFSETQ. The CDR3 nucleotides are TGCGCCAGCAGCCAAGACAGTTCTAGCAATCAGCCCCAGCATTTT. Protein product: CASSQDSSSNQPQHF.

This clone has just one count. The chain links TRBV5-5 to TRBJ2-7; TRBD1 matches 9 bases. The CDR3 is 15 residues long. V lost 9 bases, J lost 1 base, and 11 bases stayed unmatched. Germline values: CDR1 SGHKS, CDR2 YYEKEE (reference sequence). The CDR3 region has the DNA TGTGCCACCCAGACCGGGACAGGGTATTCCTACGAGCAGTACTTC. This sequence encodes CATQTGTGYSYEQYF.

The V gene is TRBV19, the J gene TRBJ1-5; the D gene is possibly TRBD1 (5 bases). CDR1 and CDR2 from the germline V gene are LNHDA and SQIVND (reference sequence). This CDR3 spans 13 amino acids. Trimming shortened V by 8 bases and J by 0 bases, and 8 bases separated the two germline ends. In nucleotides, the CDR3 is TGTGCCAGTGGCAGGGATAGCAATCAGCCCCAGCATTTT. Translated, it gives CASGRDSNQPQHF.

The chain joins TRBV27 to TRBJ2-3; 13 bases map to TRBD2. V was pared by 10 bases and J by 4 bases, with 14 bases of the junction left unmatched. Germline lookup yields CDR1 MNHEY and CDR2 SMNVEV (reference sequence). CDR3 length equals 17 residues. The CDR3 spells CATERLAGGQTADTQYF. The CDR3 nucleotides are TGTGCCACCGAAAGACTAGCGGGAGGCCAGACCGCAGATACGCAGTATTTT.

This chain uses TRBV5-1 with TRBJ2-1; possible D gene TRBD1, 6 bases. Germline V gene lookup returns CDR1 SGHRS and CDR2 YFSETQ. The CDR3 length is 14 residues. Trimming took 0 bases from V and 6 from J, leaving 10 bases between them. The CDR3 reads CASSLAPGVNEQFF. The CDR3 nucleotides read TGCGCCAGCAGCTTGGCCCCAGGGGTCAATGAGCAGTTCTTC.

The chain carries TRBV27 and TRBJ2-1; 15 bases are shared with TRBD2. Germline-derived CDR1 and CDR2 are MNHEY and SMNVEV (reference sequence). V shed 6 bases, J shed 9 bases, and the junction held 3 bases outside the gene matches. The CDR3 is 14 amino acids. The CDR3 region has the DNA TGTGCCAGCAGACCGGGACTAGCGGGAGGTGAGCAGTTCTTC. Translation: CASRPGLAGGEQFF.

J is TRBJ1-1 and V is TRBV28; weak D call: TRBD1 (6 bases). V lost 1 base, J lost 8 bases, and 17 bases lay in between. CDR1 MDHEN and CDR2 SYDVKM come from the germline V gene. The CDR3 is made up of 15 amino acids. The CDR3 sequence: CASSLSGTPTGEAFF. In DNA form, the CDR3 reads TGTGCCAGCAGTTTATCCGGGACACCCACGGGGGAAGCTTTCTTT.

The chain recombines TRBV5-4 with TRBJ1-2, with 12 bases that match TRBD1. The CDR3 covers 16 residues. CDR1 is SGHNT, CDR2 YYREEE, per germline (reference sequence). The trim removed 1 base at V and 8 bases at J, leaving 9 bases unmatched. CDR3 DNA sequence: TGTGCCAGCAGCTTGATTACTGGGACAGGGGGCCGGGGCTACACCTTC. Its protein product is CASSLITGTGGRGYTF.

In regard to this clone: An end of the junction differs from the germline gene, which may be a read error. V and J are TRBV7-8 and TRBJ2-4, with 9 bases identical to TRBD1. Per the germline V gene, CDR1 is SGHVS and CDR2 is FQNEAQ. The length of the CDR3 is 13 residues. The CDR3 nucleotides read TGTGCCAGCAGCGGGGGGACAGGGTTGGTTATAGTATTC. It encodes CASSGGTGLVIVF. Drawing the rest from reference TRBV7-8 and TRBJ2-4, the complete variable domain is GAGVSQSPRYKVAKRGQDVALRCDPISGHVSLFWYQQALGQGPEFLTYFQNEAQLDKSGLPSDRFFAERPEGSVSTLKIQRTQQEDSAVYLCASSGGTGLVIVFGAGTRLSVL.

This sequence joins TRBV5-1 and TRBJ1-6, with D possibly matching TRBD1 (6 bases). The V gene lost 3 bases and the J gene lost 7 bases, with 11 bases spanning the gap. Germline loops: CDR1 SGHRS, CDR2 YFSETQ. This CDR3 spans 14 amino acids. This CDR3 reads CASSSGQPNSPLHF. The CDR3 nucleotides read TGCGCCAGCAGCTCAGGACAGCCCAATTCACCCCTCCACTTT.

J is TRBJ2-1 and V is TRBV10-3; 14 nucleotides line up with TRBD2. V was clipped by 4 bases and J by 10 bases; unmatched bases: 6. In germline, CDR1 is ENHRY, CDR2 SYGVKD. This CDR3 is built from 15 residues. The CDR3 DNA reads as TGTGCCATCAGTGGACTAGCGGGGGGGCCGGTAGAGCAGTTCTTC. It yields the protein CAISGLAGGPVEQFF.

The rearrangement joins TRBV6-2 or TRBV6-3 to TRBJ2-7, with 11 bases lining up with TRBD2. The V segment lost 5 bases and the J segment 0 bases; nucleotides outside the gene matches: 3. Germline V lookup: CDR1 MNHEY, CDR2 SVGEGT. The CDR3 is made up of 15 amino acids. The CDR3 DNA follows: TGTGCCAGCAGTAAGACTAGCGGGGCCTCCTACGAGCAGTACTTC. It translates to CASSKTSGASYEQYF.

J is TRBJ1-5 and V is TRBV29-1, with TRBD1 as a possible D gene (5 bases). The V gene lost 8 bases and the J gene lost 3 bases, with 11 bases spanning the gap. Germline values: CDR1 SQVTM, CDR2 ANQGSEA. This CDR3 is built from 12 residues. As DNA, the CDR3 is TGCAGCCCGGGACGAGACAATCAGCCCCAGCATTTT. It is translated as CSPGRDNQPQHF.

Written as DNA, the CDR3 is TGTGCCAGCATGGAGGTTACCTACGAGCAGTACTTC. It specifies CASMEVTYEQYF. The chain couples TRBV6-4 to TRBJ2-7; D might be TRBD2 (5 bases). This CDR3 is built from 12 residues. Trimming cost V 7 bases and J 2 bases, with 9 bases left between them. Germline V gene lookup returns CDR1 MRHNA and CDR2 SNTAGT.